These T cell receptor beta chains were read from a single sample in a study of T cells in Graves' hyperthyroidism and ophthalmopathy. MiXCR, run by TCRdb on the multiplex PCR reads, gives a single entry per CDR3 protein. Of over 400,000 distinct CDR3 sequences listed, over 12% are singletons. Sample: blood. These receptors originate from a man younger than 30 with Graves' ophthalmopathy. Both conserved end residues are part of each CDR3. The order of the fields is V gene, clone size, J gene, D gene, CDR3 protein, CDR3 DNA. A D gene is named only where the DNA matches it firmly. Rows give clone size only sometimes, using once, few, many, or a class for an expanded clone.

TRBV9	-	TRBJ2-7	TRBD2	CASSVSGGPWGEQYF	TGTGCCAGCAGCGTTTCGGGGGGGCCCTGGGGCGAGCAGTACTTC
TRBV11-2	many	TRBJ1-4	-	CASSLSLSNEKLFF	TGTGCCAGCAGCTTGAGTCTTTCTAATGAAAAACTGTTTTTT
TRBV4-1	-	TRBJ1-6	-	CASSQALDSPLHF	TGCGCCAGCAGCCAAGCCCTAGATTCACCCCTCCACTTT
TRBV5-6	-	TRBJ2-7	-	CASSLRRYEQYF	TGTGCCAGCAGCTTGAGGAGGTACGAGCAGTACTTC
TRBV13	-	TRBJ2-7	TRBD2	CASSTAGAGYEQYF	TGTGCCAGCAGCACCGCGGGAGCCGGCTACGAGCAGTACTTC
TRBV28	-	TRBJ2-2	-	CASSQLGGTGELFF	TGCGCCAGCAGCCAACTGGGGGGCACCGGGGAGCTGTTTTTT
TRBV29-1	few	TRBJ1-2	-	CSVTAAYGYTF	TGCAGCGTTACAGCCGCCTATGGCTACACCTTC
TRBV29-1	many	TRBJ2-7	-	CSVEGSGPFYEQYF	TGCAGCGTTGAGGGTAGCGGACCTTTCTACGAGCAGTACTTC
TRBV20-1	many	TRBJ2-1	TRBD2	CSATRTSGDPYYNEQFF	TGCAGTGCTACCCGGACTAGCGGGGACCCTTACTACAATGAGCAGTTCTTC
TRBV6-1	-	TRBJ2-3	TRBD2	CASSYPSGPTPDTQYF	TGTGCCAGCAGTTATCCTAGCGGGCCGACTCCGGATACGCAGTATTTT
TRBV11-2	many	TRBJ1-1	-	CASVFGLNTEAFF	TGTGCCAGCGTCTTTGGCTTGAACACTGAAGCTTTCTTT
TRBV11-3	many	TRBJ2-5	TRBD2	CASSLIPSGVPETQYF	TGTGCCAGCAGCTTAATTCCCAGCGGGGTCCCAGAGACCCAGTACTTC
TRBV9	many	TRBJ1-1	-	CASSVGGEAFF	TGTGCCAGCAGCGTAGGAGGTGAAGCTTTCTTT
TRBV18	few	TRBJ2-7	TRBD1	CASSKSTGGRTYEQYF	TGTGCCAGCTCAAAATCAACAGGGGGCCGAACCTACGAGCAGTACTTC
TRBV14	many	TRBJ2-5	-	CASSHVQETQYF	TGTGCCAGCAGCCATGTACAAGAGACCCAGTACTTC
TRBV7-3	many	TRBJ2-1	-	CASSLGSFFSSYNEQFF	TGTGCCAGCAGCTTAGGGAGCTTCTTTAGCTCCTACAATGAGCAGTTCTTC
TRBV20-1	-	TRBJ1-1	-	CSASSATRAVTEAFF	TGCAGTGCTAGTTCGGCAACTCGGGCGGTCACTGAAGCTTTCTTT
TRBV9	many	TRBJ2-7	-	CASSDPMAYEQYF	TGTGCCAGCAGCGACCCGATGGCCTACGAGCAGTACTTC
TRBV5-5	many	TRBJ1-1	-	CASSRTAGFVVGNTEAFF	TGTGCCAGCAGCAGGACTGCGGGGTTCGTGGTAGGAAACACTGAAGCTTTCTTT
TRBV19	few	TRBJ1-1	TRBD1	CASSIDRGPEAFF	TGTGCCAGTAGTATCGACAGGGGACCTGAAGCTTTCTTT
TRBV12-3/TRBV12-4	many	TRBJ2-3	TRBD1	CASTSLGTDTDTQYF	TGTGCCAGCACCTCCCTCGGGACAGACACAGATACGCAGTATTTT
TRBV7-9	many	TRBJ2-7	-	CASSDRTLFYEQYF	TGTGCCAGCAGCGACAGGACACTTTTTTACGAGCAGTACTTC
TRBV5-8	many	TRBJ2-1	-	CASSLNYMMNEQFF	TGTGCCAGCAGCTTAAATTATATGATGAATGAGCAGTTCTTC
TRBV7-9	many	TRBJ2-3	-	CASSPRGWGRRSDTQYF	TGTGCCAGCAGCCCTCGCGGTTGGGGGAGACGGTCGGATACGCAGTATTTT
TRBV10-1	few	TRBJ1-1	-	CASSESGVWTEAFF	TGCGCCAGCAGTGAGTCGGGGGTTTGGACTGAAGCTTTCTTT
TRBV11-2	-	TRBJ2-1	-	CASSLGVNPPSYNEQFF	TGTGCCAGCAGCTTAGGCGTCAATCCCCCTTCCTACAATGAGCAGTTCTTC
TRBV3-1	many	TRBJ1-5	TRBD1	CASSRTGGGSNQPQHF	TGTGCCAGCAGCCGTACAGGGGGAGGAAGCAATCAGCCCCAGCATTTT
TRBV6-1	few	TRBJ1-5	-	CASSRRGGDQPQHF	TGTGCCAGCAGCCGCCGGGGAGGGGATCAGCCCCAGCATTTT
TRBV14	many	TRBJ2-5	-	CASSQGSWRAQYF	TGTGCCAGCAGCCAAGGCTCTTGGAGGGCCCAGTACTTC
TRBV4-1	-	TRBJ2-5	-	CASSQDIGQGIRETQYF	TGCGCCAGCAGCCAAGATATCGGCCAGGGTATAAGAGAGACCCAGTACTTC
TRBV18	many	TRBJ1-2	-	CASSPIEDLNYGYTF	TGTGCCAGCTCACCAATAGAGGATCTTAACTATGGCTACACCTTC
TRBV6-1	many	TRBJ2-7	TRBD2	CASSPRPGGYEQYF	TGTGCCAGCAGTCCCCGACCGGGGGGGTACGAGCAGTACTTC